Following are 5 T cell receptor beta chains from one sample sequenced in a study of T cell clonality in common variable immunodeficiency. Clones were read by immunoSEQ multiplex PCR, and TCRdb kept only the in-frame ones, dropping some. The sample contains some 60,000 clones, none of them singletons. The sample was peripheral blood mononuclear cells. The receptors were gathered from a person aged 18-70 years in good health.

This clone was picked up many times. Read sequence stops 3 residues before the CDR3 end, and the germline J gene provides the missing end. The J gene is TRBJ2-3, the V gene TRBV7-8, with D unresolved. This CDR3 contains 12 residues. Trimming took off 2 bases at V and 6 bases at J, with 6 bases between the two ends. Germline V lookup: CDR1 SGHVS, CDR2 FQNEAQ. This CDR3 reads CASSLIRDTQYF. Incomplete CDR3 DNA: TGTGCCAGCAGCTTAATACGGGATACG.

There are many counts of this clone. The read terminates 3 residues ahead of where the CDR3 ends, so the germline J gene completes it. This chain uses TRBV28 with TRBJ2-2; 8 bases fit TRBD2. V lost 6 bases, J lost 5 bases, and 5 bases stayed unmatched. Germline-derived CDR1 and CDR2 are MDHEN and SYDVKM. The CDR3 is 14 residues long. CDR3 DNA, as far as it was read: TGTGCCAGCAGCGGGGGGGGGCAAACCGGGGAG. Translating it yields CASSGGGQTGE. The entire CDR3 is CASSGGGQTGELFF. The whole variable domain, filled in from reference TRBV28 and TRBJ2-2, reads DVKVTQSSRYLVKRTGEKVFLECVQDMDHENMFWYRQDPGLGLRLIYFSYDVKMKEKGDIPEGYSVSREKKERFSLILESASTNQTSMYLCASSGGGQTGELFFGEGSRLTVL.

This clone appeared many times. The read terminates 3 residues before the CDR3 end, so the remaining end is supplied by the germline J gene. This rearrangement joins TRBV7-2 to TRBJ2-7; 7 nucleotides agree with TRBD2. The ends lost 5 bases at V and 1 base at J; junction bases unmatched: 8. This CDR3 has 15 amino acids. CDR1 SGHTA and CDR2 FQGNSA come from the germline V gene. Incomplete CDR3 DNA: TGTGCCAGCAGCCTACACGCCGGGGGGTCCTACGAG. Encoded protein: CASSLHAGGSYE. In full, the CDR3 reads CASSLHAGGSYEQYF. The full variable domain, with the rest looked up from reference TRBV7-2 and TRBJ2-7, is GAGVSQSPSNKVTEKGKDVELRCDPISGHTALYWYRQSLGQGLEFLIYFQGNSAPDKSGLPSDRFSAERTGGSVSTLTIQRTQQEDSAVYLCASSLHAGGSYEQYFGPGTRLTVT.

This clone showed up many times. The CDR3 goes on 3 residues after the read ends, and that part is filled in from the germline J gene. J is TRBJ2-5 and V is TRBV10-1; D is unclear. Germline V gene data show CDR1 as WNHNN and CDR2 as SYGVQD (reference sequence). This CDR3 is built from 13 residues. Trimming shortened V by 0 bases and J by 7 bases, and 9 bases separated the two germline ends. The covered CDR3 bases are TGCGCCAGCAGTGAGTCTTCTAGTGGGACC. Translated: CASSESSSGT. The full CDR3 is CASSESSSGTQYF.

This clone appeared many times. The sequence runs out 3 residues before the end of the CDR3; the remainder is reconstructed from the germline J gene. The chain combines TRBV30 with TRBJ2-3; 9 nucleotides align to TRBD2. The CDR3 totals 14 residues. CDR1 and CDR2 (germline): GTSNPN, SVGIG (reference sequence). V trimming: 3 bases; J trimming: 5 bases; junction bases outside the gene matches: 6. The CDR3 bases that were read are TGTGCCTGGAGCCCGGGACTAGCTGGAGATACG. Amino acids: CAWSPGLAGDT. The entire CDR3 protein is CAWSPGLAGDTQYF.